This paragraph covers one T cell receptor beta chain sequence. Its antigen is as yet unknown. Sequenced by immunoSEQ multiplex PCR; TCRdb stores in-frame clones only, minus some. Counted here are over 350,000 clones, more than 85% occurring once; the ten biggest clones make up more than 3%. The treatment here: 15 to 20 received Ad26.COV2.S at low or high dose, single or two shots; several received placebo; per-sample allocation not given. Sampling occurred on day 63 after the first vaccine or placebo injection. This vaccine is an Ad26 vector that expresses the Wuhan-strain SARS-CoV-2 spike. This entry comes from a study of Ad26.COV2.S vaccination and SARS-CoV-2 variants. Study-wide findings and caveats: Compared with placebo recipients, vaccine recipients had higher spike-specific TCR breadth. Reportedly, after vaccination the spike-specific CD8+ and CD4+ T cell responses displayed substantial breadth.

The CDR3 totals 14 residues. V lost 6 bases to trimming and J lost 1 base, with 12 bases between them. Germline V gene data show CDR1 as SGHAT and CDR2 as FQNNGV. The J gene is TRBJ1-1, the V gene TRBV11-2; the D is unclear. This TCR was recovered from a person aged 18-65 years who received the Ad26.COV2.S COVID-19 vaccine or a placebo. The material sequenced was peripheral blood, taken in a trial of Ad26.COV2.S vaccine versus placebo. Written as DNA, the CDR3 is TGTGCCAGCAGGGTAGGACCCCAGAACACTGAAGCTTTCTTT. This sequence encodes CASRVGPQNTEAFF. Variable domain in full (rest from reference TRBV11-2 and TRBJ1-1): EAGVAQSPRYKIIEKRQSVAFWCNPISGHATLYWYQQILGQGPKLLIQFQNNGVVDDSQLPKDRFSAERLKGVDSTLKIQPAKLEDSAVYLCASRVGPQNTEAFFGQGTRLTVV.